The rows below give T cell receptor beta chains drawn from one sample of a study of T cell responses to AZD1222 COVID-19 vaccine. The assay was immunoSEQ multiplex PCR, and TCRdb's table has in-frame clones only and misses some. The sample carries over 75,000 clones, 85% to 90% recorded once. The material sequenced was peripheral blood, taken on day 0 of AZD1222 vaccination. The receptors come from an adult in good health. Both conserved end residues are part of each CDR3. Each record gives: V gene, J gene, clone size, D gene, CDR3 protein, CDR3 DNA. A D gene is named only where the DNA matches it firmly. Not every row has a clone size; where given, it reads once, few, many or a size class.

v_gene: TRBV9
j_gene: TRBJ2-2
abundance: -
d_gene: -
CDR3aa: CASSVEPENTGELFF
CDR3nt: TGTGCCAGCAGCGTAGAACCTGAGAACACCGGGGAGCTGTTTTTT

v_gene: TRBV11-1
j_gene: TRBJ2-5
abundance: -
d_gene: -
CDR3aa: CASSLVRETQYF
CDR3nt: TGTGCCAGCAGCTTAGTACGAGAGACCCAGTACTTC

v_gene: TRBV7-9
j_gene: TRBJ1-1
abundance: -
d_gene: -
CDR3aa: CASSETALNTEAFF
CDR3nt: TGTGCCAGCAGCGAGACAGCGTTGAACACTGAAGCTTTCTTT

v_gene: TRBV11-3
j_gene: TRBJ2-3
abundance: -
d_gene: -
CDR3aa: CASSLGQATDTQYF
CDR3nt: TGTGCCAGCAGCTTAGGTCAGGCCACAGATACGCAGTATTTT

v_gene: TRBV5-1
j_gene: TRBJ1-3
abundance: -
d_gene: TRBD1
CDR3aa: CASSLEGASSGNTIYF
CDR3nt: TGCGCCAGCAGCTTGGAGGGGGCGAGCTCTGGAAACACCATATATTTT

v_gene: TRBV5-1
j_gene: TRBJ1-3
abundance: -
d_gene: -
CDR3aa: CASSLAASGNTIYF
CDR3nt: TGCGCCAGCAGCTTGGCAGCGAGTGGAAACACCATATATTTT

v_gene: TRBV18
j_gene: TRBJ2-7
abundance: -
d_gene: TRBD1
CDR3aa: CASSPGTGDNYEQYF
CDR3nt: TGTGCCAGCTCACCCGGGACAGGGGACAACTACGAGCAGTACTTC

v_gene: TRBV28
j_gene: TRBJ1-1
abundance: -
d_gene: -
CDR3aa: CATRRTTEAFF
CDR3nt: TGTGCCACCAGACGGACCACTGAAGCTTTCTTT

v_gene: TRBV5-6
j_gene: TRBJ2-7
abundance: -
d_gene: TRBD2
CDR3aa: CASSLAGISYEQYF
CDR3nt: TGTGCCAGCAGCCTAGCGGGTATATCCTACGAGCAGTACTTC

v_gene: TRBV3-1/TRBV3-2
j_gene: TRBJ2-1
abundance: -
d_gene: TRBD2
CDR3aa: CASSRWTSGSNEQFF
CDR3nt: TGTGCCAGCAGCCGGTGGACTAGCGGGAGTAATGAGCAGTTCTTC

v_gene: TRBV11-2
j_gene: TRBJ2-3
abundance: once
d_gene: -
CDR3aa: CASSNSRSTDTQYF
CDR3nt: TGTGCCAGTAGCAACTCTCGTAGCACAGATACGCAGTATTTT

v_gene: TRBV9
j_gene: TRBJ2-1
abundance: once
d_gene: TRBD1
CDR3aa: CASSGGQYNEQFF
CDR3nt: TGTGCCAGCAGCGGGGGACAGTACAATGAGCAGTTCTTC

v_gene: TRBV19
j_gene: TRBJ1-1
abundance: -
d_gene: -
CDR3aa: CASNLGGFTEAFF
CDR3nt: TGTGCCAGTAATTTAGGGGGATTCACTGAAGCTTTCTTT

v_gene: TRBV19
j_gene: TRBJ1-5
abundance: -
d_gene: -
CDR3aa: CASSIEPHGYQPQHF
CDR3nt: TGTGCCAGTAGTATAGAACCCCACGGCTATCAGCCCCAGCATTTT

v_gene: TRBV29-1
j_gene: TRBJ2-3
abundance: -
d_gene: -
CDR3aa: CSHPSPGATVYTDTQYF
CDR3nt: TGCAGCCACCCCTCTCCGGGAGCGACGGTTTACACAGATACGCAGTATTTT

v_gene: TRBV9
j_gene: TRBJ1-1
abundance: -
d_gene: -
CDR3aa: CASSVVSIRDSDEAFF
CDR3nt: TGTGCCAGCAGCGTAGTCTCCATAAGGGATTCCGATGAAGCTTTCTTT

v_gene: TRBV10-3
j_gene: TRBJ1-2
abundance: few
d_gene: TRBD1
CDR3aa: CAIGAGGGYGYTF
CDR3nt: TGTGCCATCGGAGCAGGGGGCGGCTATGGCTACACCTTC

v_gene: TRBV7-9
j_gene: TRBJ2-1
abundance: -
d_gene: -
CDR3aa: CASSKLSVYNEQFF
CDR3nt: TGTGCCAGCAGCAAACTCTCAGTCTACAATGAGCAGTTCTTC

v_gene: TRBV7-2
j_gene: TRBJ2-7
abundance: -
d_gene: TRBD2
CDR3aa: CASSSGTSGVFYEQYF
CDR3nt: TGTGCCAGCAGCTCCGGGACTAGCGGGGTATTCTACGAGCAGTACTTC

v_gene: TRBV4-1
j_gene: TRBJ2-1
abundance: once
d_gene: TRBD1
CDR3aa: CASSQSPASQGVPYNEQFF
CDR3nt: TGCGCCAGCAGCCAGTCCCCCGCGTCCCAGGGGGTGCCCTACAATGAGCAGTTCTTC

v_gene: TRBV6-1
j_gene: TRBJ1-4
abundance: -
d_gene: -
CDR3aa: CASSEGRTNEKLFF
CDR3nt: TGTGCCAGCAGTGAAGGCAGAACTAATGAAAAACTGTTTTTT

v_gene: TRBV6-6
j_gene: TRBJ2-7
abundance: -
d_gene: TRBD2
CDR3aa: CASTPSGGGYEQYF
CDR3nt: TGTGCCAGCACCCCAAGCGGGGGGGGTTACGAGCAGTACTTC

v_gene: TRBV2
j_gene: TRBJ2-3
abundance: -
d_gene: -
CDR3aa: CASSENNGDTQYF
CDR3nt: TGTGCCAGCAGTGAAAACAATGGAGATACGCAGTATTTT

v_gene: TRBV9
j_gene: TRBJ2-3
abundance: -
d_gene: TRBD2
CDR3aa: CASSVETGQFSGSSTDTQYF
CDR3nt: TGTGCCAGCAGCGTAGAAACAGGGCAGTTTAGCGGGAGTAGCACAGATACGCAGTATTTT

v_gene: TRBV27
j_gene: TRBJ1-5
abundance: -
d_gene: -
CDR3aa: CASSPLINQPQHF
CDR3nt: TGTGCCAGCAGCCCCCTTATCAATCAGCCCCAGCATTTT

v_gene: TRBV14
j_gene: TRBJ2-7
abundance: -
d_gene: TRBD2
CDR3aa: CASSQNSGRLSEQYF
CDR3nt: TGTGCCAGCAGCCAAAATAGCGGGAGACTTAGCGAGCAGTACTTC

v_gene: TRBV5-4
j_gene: TRBJ1-4
abundance: -
d_gene: -
CDR3aa: CASSRDFATNEKLFF
CDR3nt: TGTGCCAGCAGCCGCGACTTCGCAACTAATGAAAAACTGTTTTTT

v_gene: TRBV7-2
j_gene: TRBJ1-3
abundance: -
d_gene: -
CDR3aa: CASRTGASGNTIYF
CDR3nt: TGTGCCAGCAGGACAGGTGCGTCTGGAAACACCATATATTTT

v_gene: TRBV28
j_gene: TRBJ2-7
abundance: -
d_gene: TRBD1
CDR3aa: CASTLTGGYEQYF
CDR3nt: TGTGCCAGCACTCTGACAGGGGGCTACGAGCAGTACTTC

v_gene: TRBV7-9
j_gene: TRBJ1-1
abundance: -
d_gene: TRBD1
CDR3aa: CASSFRQGDTEAFF
CDR3nt: TGTGCCAGCAGCTTTAGACAGGGAGACACTGAAGCTTTCTTT

v_gene: TRBV5-1
j_gene: TRBJ2-6
abundance: -
d_gene: TRBD1
CDR3aa: CASSLWQGESNVLTF
CDR3nt: TGCGCCAGCAGCTTGTGGCAGGGGGAAAGCAACGTCCTGACTTTC

v_gene: TRBV27
j_gene: TRBJ2-1
abundance: -
d_gene: -
CDR3aa: CASSLTANEQFF
CDR3nt: TGTGCCAGCAGTTTAACAGCAAATGAGCAGTTCTTC

v_gene: TRBV2
j_gene: TRBJ2-5
abundance: once
d_gene: -
CDR3aa: CASTDSKETQYF
CDR3nt: TGTGCCAGCACGGACAGTAAAGAGACCCAGTACTTC

v_gene: TRBV7-9
j_gene: TRBJ2-1
abundance: -
d_gene: -
CDR3aa: CASSRGSSYNEQFF
CDR3nt: TGTGCCAGTTCCCGAGGGAGCTCCTACAATGAGCAGTTCTTC

v_gene: TRBV5-4
j_gene: TRBJ2-5
abundance: -
d_gene: TRBD1
CDR3aa: CASSLGQGGTQYF
CDR3nt: TGTGCCAGCAGCCTGGGACAGGGTGGGACCCAGTACTTC

v_gene: TRBV2
j_gene: TRBJ2-1
abundance: -
d_gene: -
CDR3aa: CASSGKVNSYNEQFF
CDR3nt: TGTGCCAGCAGTGGTAAGGTGAATTCCTACAATGAGCAGTTCTTC

v_gene: TRBV5-1
j_gene: TRBJ1-2
abundance: -
d_gene: -
CDR3aa: CASSLNTDGYTF
CDR3nt: TGCGCCAGCAGCTTGAATACAGATGGCTACACCTTC

v_gene: TRBV9
j_gene: TRBJ1-1
abundance: once
d_gene: TRBD1
CDR3aa: CASSPLGQASTEAFF
CDR3nt: TGTGCCAGCAGCCCCCTCGGACAGGCTTCCACTGAAGCTTTCTTT

v_gene: TRBV24-1
j_gene: TRBJ2-7
abundance: -
d_gene: TRBD1
CDR3aa: CATSEGQGRNEQYF
CDR3nt: TGTGCCACCAGTGAAGGACAGGGGCGGAACGAGCAGTACTTC

v_gene: TRBV12-5
j_gene: TRBJ1-5
abundance: -
d_gene: -
CDR3aa: CASGLYQPQHF
CDR3nt: TGTGCTAGTGGTTTATATCAGCCCCAGCATTTT

v_gene: TRBV5-4
j_gene: TRBJ2-5
abundance: -
d_gene: TRBD2
CDR3aa: CASTATSGDQETQYF
CDR3nt: TGTGCCAGCACCGCGACTAGCGGGGACCAAGAGACCCAGTACTTC

v_gene: TRBV5-8
j_gene: TRBJ2-1
abundance: -
d_gene: -
CDR3aa: CASSLLYGSSADNEQFF
CDR3nt: TGTGCCAGCAGCTTGTTATACGGGTCTAGCGCGGACAATGAGCAGTTCTTC

v_gene: TRBV3-1/TRBV3-2
j_gene: TRBJ1-1
abundance: -
d_gene: -
CDR3aa: CASSQVGASEAFF
CDR3nt: TGTGCCAGCAGCCAAGTCGGGGCGTCTGAAGCTTTCTTT